Listed below are T cell receptor beta chains from one sample, sequenced in a study of CD8 T cells in Susac syndrome. MiXCR, run by TCRdb on the immunoSEQ multiplex PCR reads, gives a single entry per CDR3 protein. The table has 150,000 to 200,000 distinct CDR3 sequences, around 95% seen once. Material: CD4+ T cells from PBMCs. Receptor source: a human donor with Susac syndrome. Each CDR3 is given with its conserved first and last residue. Fields, in order: J gene, D gene, clone size, V gene, CDR3 DNA, CDR3 protein. D genes are given only for firm matches. Some rows have no size entry. The others give once, few or many, or a class for an expanded clone.

TRBJ2-2,TRBD2,.,TRBV25-1,TGTGCCAGCAGCCCTACGGGACTACTTAACACCGGGGAGCTGTTTTTT,CASSPTGLLNTGELFF
TRBJ2-5,.,once,TRBV5-4,TGTGCCAGCAGCATACTAGCCGGAGAGACCCAGTACTTC,CASSILAGETQYF
TRBJ1-1,.,.,TRBV5-6,TGTGCCAGCAGCTTGGGGGCACAGGGTTTCGTGAAAGCTTTCTTT,CASSLGAQGFVKAFF
TRBJ1-2,.,.,TRBV6-2/TRBV6-3,TGTGCCAGCAGTTACTCGGTCTCAAAGAACTATGGCTACACCTTC,CASSYSVSKNYGYTF
TRBJ2-3,.,.,TRBV15,TGTGCCACCAGCATGGACAGTCATATGAATACGCAGTATTTT,CATSMDSHMNTQYF
TRBJ2-5,.,once,TRBV6-2/TRBV6-3,TGTGCCAGCAGTCCCGTGCGGGATCCGTGGACCCAGTACTTC,CASSPVRDPWTQYF
TRBJ2-5,.,.,TRBV19,TGTGCCAGTAGTCGCGGACCGGGTCAAGAGACCCAGTACTTC,CASSRGPGQETQYF
TRBJ2-7,TRBD1,.,TRBV12-3/TRBV12-4,TGTGCCAGCAGTGGGGACAGGGAAGTCTACGAGCAGTACTTC,CASSGDREVYEQYF
TRBJ1-4,.,.,TRBV1,TGCACCACCCCTCCGGGACGCACGGGTGAAAAACTGTTTTTT,CTTPPGRTGEKLFF
TRBJ2-6,.,.,TRBV7-2,TGTGCCAGCAGTCTAGGCACCGCCGGTGGGGCCAACGTCCTGACTTTC,CASSLGTAGGANVLTF
TRBJ2-1,TRBD2,.,TRBV7-2,TGTGCCAGCAGTCGCGGGGAGCGGGGCGTCTCGGAGCAGTTCTTC,CASSRGERGVSEQFF
TRBJ1-5,.,.,TRBV12-3/TRBV12-4,TGTGCCAGCAGTTTGTCAGGGGCCGATCAGCCCCAGCATTTT,CASSLSGADQPQHF
TRBJ2-5,.,.,TRBV5-6,TGTGCCAGCAGCCCGACTAGTGGGCAAGAGACCCAGTACTTC,CASSPTSGQETQYF
TRBJ2-3,TRBD2,.,TRBV29-1,TGCAGCGTTGAAGATCGCATTAGCGGGGCTGCAGATACGCAGTATTTT,CSVEDRISGAADTQYF
TRBJ2-1,.,.,TRBV6-2/TRBV6-3,TGTGCCAGCACCCTGGTACGGTACTCAAACAATGAGCAGTTCTTC,CASTLVRYSNNEQFF
TRBJ2-3,.,.,TRBV24-1,TGTGCCACCAGTGACCCGACAGGTGGCACAGATACGCAGTATTTT,CATSDPTGGTDTQYF
TRBJ1-1,.,.,TRBV6-5,TGTGCCAGCAGACCCTCCGGAACTAAGAACACTGAAGCTTTCTTT,CASRPSGTKNTEAFF
TRBJ2-7,.,.,TRBV29-1,TGCAGCGTTGAAGGGCCGGTAAGGCACGAGCAGTACTTC,CSVEGPVRHEQYF
TRBJ2-1,.,.,TRBV5-1,TGCGCCAGCAGCCCACCGATCAGTTCCTACAATGAGCAGTTCTTC,CASSPPISSYNEQFF
TRBJ2-7,.,.,TRBV9,TGTGCCAGCAGCGTAGCCCAGGACCACGAGCAGTACTTC,CASSVAQDHEQYF
TRBJ2-3,.,.,TRBV3-1,TGTGCCAGCAGCCAAGGGCTAGGGGTGCAGCAGTATTTT,CASSQGLGVQQYF
TRBJ2-1,.,once,TRBV11-1,TGTGCCAGCAGCTTGGCCGTCCAAGTAGACAATGAGCAGTTCTTC,CASSLAVQVDNEQFF
TRBJ1-1,TRBD1,.,TRBV12-3/TRBV12-4,TGTGCCAGCAGCCCCGGACAGGGGGGAGAGACTGAAGCTTTCTTT,CASSPGQGGETEAFF
TRBJ1-1,TRBD1,.,TRBV5-6,TGTGCCAGCACCTCCTTAGGGACAGGTAGGATTAAGGCTTTCTTT,CASTSLGTGRIKAFF
TRBJ2-2,TRBD2,.,TRBV5-1,TGCGCCAGCAGCTTCGGAGGTAGCGGGACCACCGGGGAGCTGTTTTTT,CASSFGGSGTTGELFF
TRBJ2-3,TRBD2,.,TRBV30,TGTGCCTGGGCTGCGGGGGGGCGGGATACGCAGTATTTT,CAWAAGGRDTQYF
TRBJ2-5,.,.,TRBV7-3,TGTGCCAGCAGCCGCACGGGGGTAGTCGAGACCCAGTACTTC,CASSRTGVVETQYF
TRBJ2-5,TRBD2,.,TRBV28,TGTGCCAGCAGTTTTTCTAGCGGGGGAGATATAGAAGAGACCCAGTACTTC,CASSFSSGGDIEETQYF
TRBJ1-1,.,.,TRBV30,TGTGCCTGGAGTGGGGCGATGAACACTGAAGCTTTCTTT,CAWSGAMNTEAFF
TRBJ1-6,TRBD1,.,TRBV27,TGTGCCAGCAGTCCCGGGACAGGGGTTTCACCCCTCCACTTT,CASSPGTGVSPLHF
TRBJ2-3,.,.,TRBV29-1,TGCAGCGTTGGTATAGTAGCTTGGAGGAACACAGATACGCAGTATTTT,CSVGIVAWRNTDTQYF
TRBJ1-1,.,.,TRBV30,TGTGCCTGGACCGCGGACCTTCCGGTGAACACTGAAGCTTTCTTT,CAWTADLPVNTEAFF
TRBJ1-2,TRBD1,.,TRBV5-1,TGCGCCAGCAGCTTGGGGACAGGTTCATATGGCTACACCTTC,CASSLGTGSYGYTF
TRBJ1-1,.,.,TRBV18,TGTGCCAGCTCACAACAGGGTTCGGACACTGAAGCTTTCTTT,CASSQQGSDTEAFF
TRBJ2-1,TRBD2,.,TRBV4-2,TGTGCCAGCAGCCGAGGACTAGCGGGGCGTACAAGTGAGCAGTTCTTC,CASSRGLAGRTSEQFF
TRBJ1-2,.,.,TRBV18,TGTGCCAGCTCACCATCCGCCGGCGACTATGGCTACACCTTC,CASSPSAGDYGYTF
TRBJ2-5,TRBD1,.,TRBV20-1,TGCAGTGCTGCGACAGGGTCAGAGACCCAGTACTTC,CSAATGSETQYF
TRBJ2-3,.,.,TRBV29-1,TGCAGCCCCTCCGGGATCGAAGCAGATACGCAGTATTTT,CSPSGIEADTQYF
TRBJ1-1,.,.,TRBV27,TGTGCCAGCAGTCCCCGAGGACCGGGGAAGATGAACACTGAAGCTTTCTTT,CASSPRGPGKMNTEAFF
TRBJ2-5,.,few,TRBV19,TGTGCCAGTAGGAAGGGATCCCAAGAGACCCAGTACTTC,CASRKGSQETQYF
TRBJ2-3,TRBD2,.,TRBV2,TGTGCCAGCAGCAAATTTGTGAGCGCGGGGGGGCTTGGCGTAACAGATACGCAGTATTTT,CASSKFVSAGGLGVTDTQYF
TRBJ1-1,.,.,TRBV3-1,TGTGCCAGCAGCGCCGCGGGGACTGAAGCTTTCTTT,CASSAAGTEAFF
TRBJ1-2,TRBD1,.,TRBV29-1,TGCAGCGTACCGGGACAGGGGGACTATGGCTACACCTTC,CSVPGQGDYGYTF
TRBJ1-4,.,.,TRBV20-1,TGCAGTGCTAGAGGGGTCTCAAATGAAAAACTGTTTTTT,CSARGVSNEKLFF
TRBJ2-5,.,.,TRBV5-1,TGCGCCAGCAGCTTGGACGGTCTACTCGAAGAGACCCAGTACTTC,CASSLDGLLEETQYF
TRBJ2-7,.,.,TRBV11-2,TGTGCCAGCACTCAAAGACCCAGGTACGAGCAGTACTTC,CASTQRPRYEQYF
TRBJ1-1,.,.,TRBV11-2,TGTGCCAGCAGCGACCGGGGTGCGGGATTAGCTTTCTTT,CASSDRGAGLAFF
TRBJ2-3,TRBD2,.,TRBV12-3/TRBV12-4,TGTGCCAGCAGTCAAGCGGGGGGGAGCACAGATACGCAGTATTTT,CASSQAGGSTDTQYF
TRBJ2-1,TRBD1,.,TRBV7-9,TGTGCCAGCACCCGGGACAGGGCCTACAATGAGCAGTTCTTC,CASTRDRAYNEQFF
TRBJ2-1,.,.,TRBV2,TGTGCCAGCAGTGGGCAGTACAATGAGCAGTTCTTC,CASSGQYNEQFF
TRBJ1-1,.,.,TRBV3-1,TGTGCCAGCAGCCAAGAAGGGGGTAGGAGCACTGAAGCTTTCTTT,CASSQEGGRSTEAFF
TRBJ1-2,.,.,TRBV9,TGTGCCAGCAGCGTGTTTGACCGGGTTTCCGCTGGCGGCTACACCTTC,CASSVFDRVSAGGYTF
TRBJ1-2,.,.,TRBV7-8,TGTGCCAGCAGCAACCGGGATTCCTACACCTTC,CASSNRDSYTF
TRBJ2-3,.,.,TRBV4-2,TGTGCCAGCAGCCAAGAACGGCCAACGGCCACAGATACGCAGTATTTT,CASSQERPTATDTQYF
TRBJ1-2,TRBD1,.,TRBV27,TGTGCCAGCAGTCCGTCGGGACAGACTAACTATGGCTACACCTTC,CASSPSGQTNYGYTF
TRBJ1-1,.,.,TRBV12-3/TRBV12-4,TGTGCCAGCAGTTTCCGATTGGGCACTGAAGCTTTCTTT,CASSFRLGTEAFF
TRBJ1-3,.,.,TRBV30,TGTGCCTGGAGTGTCGGGACTACTGGAAACACCATATATTTT,CAWSVGTTGNTIYF
TRBJ2-5,TRBD2,.,TRBV25-1,TGTGCCACCAGAGCGTTAGCGGGGCCCCAAGAGACCCAGTACTTC,CATRALAGPQETQYF
TRBJ2-5,.,.,TRBV7-4,TGTGCCAGCAGCTTACTTTCCTGGACCCAGTACTTC,CASSLLSWTQYF